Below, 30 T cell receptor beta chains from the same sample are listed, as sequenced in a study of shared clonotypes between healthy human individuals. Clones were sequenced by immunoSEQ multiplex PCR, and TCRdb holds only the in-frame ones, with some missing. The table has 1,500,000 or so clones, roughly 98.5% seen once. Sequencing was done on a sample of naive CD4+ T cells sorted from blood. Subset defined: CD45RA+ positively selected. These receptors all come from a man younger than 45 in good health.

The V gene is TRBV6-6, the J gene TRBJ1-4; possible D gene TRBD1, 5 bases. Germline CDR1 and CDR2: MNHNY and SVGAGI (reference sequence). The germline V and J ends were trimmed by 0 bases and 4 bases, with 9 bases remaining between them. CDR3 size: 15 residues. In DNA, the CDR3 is TGTGCCAGCAGTTACTCTGGGGGGGTTAATGAAAAACTGTTTTTT. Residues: CASSYSGGVNEKLFF.

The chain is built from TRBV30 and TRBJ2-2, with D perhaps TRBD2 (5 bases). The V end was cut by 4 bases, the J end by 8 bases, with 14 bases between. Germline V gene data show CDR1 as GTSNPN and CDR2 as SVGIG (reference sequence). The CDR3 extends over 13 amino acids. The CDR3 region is CAWTWTLGGELFF. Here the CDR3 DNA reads TGTGCCTGGACCTGGACTCTTGGGGGGGAGCTGTTTTTT.

The CDR3, as DNA: TGCGCCAGCAGCTTGGCCGGAGATAGCAATCAGCCCCAGCATTTT. This gives the protein CASSLAGDSNQPQHF. V gene TRBV5-1 combines with J gene TRBJ1-5; no clear D gene. CDR1 and CDR2 from the germline V gene are SGHRS and YFSETQ. The CDR3 runs 15 residues. With 0 bases removed from V and 0 bases from J, the gap between germline ends came to 7 bases.

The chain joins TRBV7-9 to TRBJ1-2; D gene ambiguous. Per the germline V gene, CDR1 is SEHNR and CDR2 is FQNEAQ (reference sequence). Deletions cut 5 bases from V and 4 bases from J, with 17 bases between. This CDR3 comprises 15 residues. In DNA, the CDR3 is TGTGCCAGCAGCACAGTGGAGACTAATACCTATGGCTACACCTTC. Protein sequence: CASSTVETNTYGYTF.

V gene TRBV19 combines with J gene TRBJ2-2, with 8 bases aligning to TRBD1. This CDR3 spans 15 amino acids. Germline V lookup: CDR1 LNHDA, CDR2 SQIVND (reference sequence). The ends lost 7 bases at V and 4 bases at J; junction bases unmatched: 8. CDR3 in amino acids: CASTKGQAGTGELFF. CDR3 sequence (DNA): TGTGCCAGTACCAAGGGACAGGCGGGCACCGGGGAGCTGTTTTTT.

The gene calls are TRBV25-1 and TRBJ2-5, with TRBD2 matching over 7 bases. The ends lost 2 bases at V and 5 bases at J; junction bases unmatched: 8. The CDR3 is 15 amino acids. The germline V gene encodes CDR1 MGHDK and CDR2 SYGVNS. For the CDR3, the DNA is TGTGCCAGCAGTGAACTATTCAGGGAGGGGGAGACCCAGTACTTC. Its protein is CASSELFREGETQYF.

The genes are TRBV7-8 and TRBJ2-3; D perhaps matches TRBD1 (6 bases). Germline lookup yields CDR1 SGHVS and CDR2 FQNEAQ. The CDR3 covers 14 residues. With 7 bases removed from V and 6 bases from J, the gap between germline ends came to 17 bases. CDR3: CASTRGSQGDTQYF. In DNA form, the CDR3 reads TGTGCCAGCACCAGGGGCTCCCAGGGGGATACGCAGTATTTT.

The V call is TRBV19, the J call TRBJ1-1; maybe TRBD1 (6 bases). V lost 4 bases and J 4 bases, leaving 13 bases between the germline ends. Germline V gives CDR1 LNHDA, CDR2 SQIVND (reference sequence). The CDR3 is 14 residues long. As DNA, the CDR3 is TGTGCCAGTAGTAACCCAGGGGTGGGCACTGAAGCTTTCTTT. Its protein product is CASSNPGVGTEAFF.

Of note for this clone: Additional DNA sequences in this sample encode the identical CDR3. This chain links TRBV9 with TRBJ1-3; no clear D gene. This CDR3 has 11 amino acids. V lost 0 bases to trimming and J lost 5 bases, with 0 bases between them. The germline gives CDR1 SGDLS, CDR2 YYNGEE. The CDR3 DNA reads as TGTGCCAGCAGCGTAGGAAACACCATATATTTT. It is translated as CASSVGNTIYF.

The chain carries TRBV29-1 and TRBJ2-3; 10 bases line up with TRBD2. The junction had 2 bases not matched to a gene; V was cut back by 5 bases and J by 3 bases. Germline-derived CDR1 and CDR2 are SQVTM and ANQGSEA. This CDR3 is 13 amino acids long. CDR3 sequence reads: CSVKTSGTDTQYF. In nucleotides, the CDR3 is TGCAGCGTTAAGACTAGCGGGACAGATACGCAGTATTTT.

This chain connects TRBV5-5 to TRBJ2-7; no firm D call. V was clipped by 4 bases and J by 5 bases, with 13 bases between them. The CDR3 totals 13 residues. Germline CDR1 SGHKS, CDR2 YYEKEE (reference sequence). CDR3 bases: TGTGCCAGCAGCGCCGTGGGTTCCAACGAGCAGTACTTC. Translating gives CASSAVGSNEQYF. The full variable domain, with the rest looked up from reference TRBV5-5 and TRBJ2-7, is DAGVTQSPTHLIKTRGQQVTLRCSPISGHKSVSWYQQVLGQGPQFIFQYYEKEERGRGNFPDRFSARQFPNYSSELNVNALLLGDSALYLCASSAVGSNEQYFGPGTRLTVT.

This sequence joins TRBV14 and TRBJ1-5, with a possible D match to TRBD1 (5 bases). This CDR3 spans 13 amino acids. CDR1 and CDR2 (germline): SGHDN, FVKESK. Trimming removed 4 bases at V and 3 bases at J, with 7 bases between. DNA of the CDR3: TGTGCCAGCAGCCTGGGGACCAATCAGCCCCAGCATTTT. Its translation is CASSLGTNQPQHF.

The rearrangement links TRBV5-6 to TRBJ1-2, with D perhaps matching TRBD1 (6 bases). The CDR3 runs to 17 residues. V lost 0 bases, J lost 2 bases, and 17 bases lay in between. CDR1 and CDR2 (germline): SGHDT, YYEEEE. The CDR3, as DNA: TGTGCCAGCAGCTTGGAGGCGTCGGCAGGGGCGAACTATGGCTACACCTTC. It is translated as CASSLEASAGANYGYTF.

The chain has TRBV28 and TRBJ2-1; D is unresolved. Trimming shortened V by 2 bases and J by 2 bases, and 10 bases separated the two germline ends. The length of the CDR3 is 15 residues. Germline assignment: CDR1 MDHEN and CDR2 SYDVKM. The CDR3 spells CASSLRAVPYNEQFF. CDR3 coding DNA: TGTGCCAGCAGTTTAAGGGCGGTTCCCTACAATGAGCAGTTCTTC.

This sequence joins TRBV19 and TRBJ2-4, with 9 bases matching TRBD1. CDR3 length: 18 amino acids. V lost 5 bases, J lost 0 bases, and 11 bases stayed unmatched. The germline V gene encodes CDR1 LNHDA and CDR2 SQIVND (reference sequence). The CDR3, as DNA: TGTGCCAGTAGTCTTCCCTCGACAGGGGGGAGAGCCAAAAACATTCAGTACTTC. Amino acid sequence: CASSLPSTGGRAKNIQYF.

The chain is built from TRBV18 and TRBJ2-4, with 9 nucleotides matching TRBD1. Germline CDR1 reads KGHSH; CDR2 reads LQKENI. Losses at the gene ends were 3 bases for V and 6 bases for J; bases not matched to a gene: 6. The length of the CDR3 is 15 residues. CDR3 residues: CASSPFTGQGNIQYF. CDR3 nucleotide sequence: TGTGCCAGCTCACCCTTTACGGGACAGGGAAACATTCAGTACTTC.

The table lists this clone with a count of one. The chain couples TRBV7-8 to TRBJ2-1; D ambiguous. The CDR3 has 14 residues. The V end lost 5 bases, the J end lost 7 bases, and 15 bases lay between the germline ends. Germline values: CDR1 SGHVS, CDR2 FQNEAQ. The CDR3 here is CASSPTTLRNEQFF. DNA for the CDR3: TGTGCCAGCAGCCCAACGACCCTCCGGAATGAGCAGTTCTTC.

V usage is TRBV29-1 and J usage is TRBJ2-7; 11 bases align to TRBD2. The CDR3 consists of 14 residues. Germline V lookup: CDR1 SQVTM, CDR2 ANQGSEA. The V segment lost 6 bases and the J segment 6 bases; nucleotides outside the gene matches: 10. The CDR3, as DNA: TGCAGCGTCGAGCTCGGACTAGCGGGCGGCGAGCAGTACTTC. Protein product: CSVELGLAGGEQYF.

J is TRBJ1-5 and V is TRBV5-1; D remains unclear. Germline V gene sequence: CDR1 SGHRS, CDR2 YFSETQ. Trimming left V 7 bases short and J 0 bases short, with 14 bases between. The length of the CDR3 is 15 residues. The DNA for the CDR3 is TGCGCCAGCTCAGCCGATGGCCATAGCAATCAGCCCCAGCATTTT. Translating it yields CASSADGHSNQPQHF.

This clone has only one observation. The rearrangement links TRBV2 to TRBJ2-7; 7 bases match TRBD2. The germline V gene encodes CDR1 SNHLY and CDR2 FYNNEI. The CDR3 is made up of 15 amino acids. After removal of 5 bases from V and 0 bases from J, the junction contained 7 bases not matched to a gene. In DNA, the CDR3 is TGTGCCAGCAGTTACGGGACTACGAGCTCCTACGAGCAGTACTTC. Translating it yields CASSYGTTSSYEQYF. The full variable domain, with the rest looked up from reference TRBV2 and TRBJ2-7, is EPEVTQTPSHQVTQMGQEVILRCVPISNHLYFYWYRQILGQKVEFLVSFYNNEISEKSEIFDDQFSVERPDGSNFTLKIRSTKLEDSAMYFCASSYGTTSSYEQYFGPGTRLTVT.

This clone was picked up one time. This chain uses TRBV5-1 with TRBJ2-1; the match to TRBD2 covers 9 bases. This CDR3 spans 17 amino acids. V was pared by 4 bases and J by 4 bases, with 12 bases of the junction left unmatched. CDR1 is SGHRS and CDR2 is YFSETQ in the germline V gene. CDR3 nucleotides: TGCGCCAGCAGCCTCGGAGGAGCGGGAGGCTCGTACAATGAGCAGTTCTTC. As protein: CASSLGGAGGSYNEQFF.

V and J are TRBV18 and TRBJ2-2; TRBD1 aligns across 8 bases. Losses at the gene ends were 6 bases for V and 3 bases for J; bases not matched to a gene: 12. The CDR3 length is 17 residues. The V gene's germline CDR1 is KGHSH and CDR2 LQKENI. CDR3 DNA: TGTGCCAGCTCGCCATCAAACCGGGACAGGTACACCGGGGAGCTGTTTTTT. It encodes CASSPSNRDRYTGELFF.

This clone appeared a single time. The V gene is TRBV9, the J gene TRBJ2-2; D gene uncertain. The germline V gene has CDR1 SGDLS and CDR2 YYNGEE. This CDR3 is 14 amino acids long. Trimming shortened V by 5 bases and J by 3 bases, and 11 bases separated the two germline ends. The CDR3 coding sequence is TGTGCCAGCAGGGTACGGTGGGACACCGGGGAGCTGTTTTTT. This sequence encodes CASRVRWDTGELFF.

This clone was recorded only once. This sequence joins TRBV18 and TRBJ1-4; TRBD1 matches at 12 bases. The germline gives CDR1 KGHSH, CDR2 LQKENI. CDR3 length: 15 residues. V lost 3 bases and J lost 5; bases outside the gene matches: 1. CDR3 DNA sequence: TGTGCCAGCTCACCGGGACAGGGGGCGAATGAAAAACTGTTTTTT. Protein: CASSPGQGANEKLFF.

The CDR3 DNA sequence: TGCGCCAGCAGTCGACAGGGCACTAGCACAGATACGCAGTATTTT. Amino acids: CASSRQGTSTDTQYF. The V and J genes are TRBV5-1 and TRBJ2-3; 7 nucleotides agree with TRBD1. This CDR3 spans 15 amino acids. Germline CDR1 is SGHRS and CDR2 is YFSETQ. V was pared by 5 bases and J by 0 bases, with 6 bases of the junction left unmatched.

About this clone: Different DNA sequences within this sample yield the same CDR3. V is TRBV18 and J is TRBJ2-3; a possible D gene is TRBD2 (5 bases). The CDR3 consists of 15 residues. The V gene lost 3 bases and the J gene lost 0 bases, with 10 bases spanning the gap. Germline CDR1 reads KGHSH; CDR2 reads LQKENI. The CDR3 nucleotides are TGTGCCAGCTCACCCCTAGCCCAAAGCACAGATACGCAGTATTTT. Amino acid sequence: CASSPLAQSTDTQYF.

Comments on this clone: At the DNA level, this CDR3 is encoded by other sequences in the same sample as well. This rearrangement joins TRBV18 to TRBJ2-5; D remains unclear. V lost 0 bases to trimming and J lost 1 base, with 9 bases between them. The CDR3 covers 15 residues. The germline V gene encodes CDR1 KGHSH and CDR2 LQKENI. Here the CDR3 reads CASSPPGNRQETQYF. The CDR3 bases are TGTGCCAGCTCACCACCGGGAAACCGCCAAGAGACCCAGTACTTC.

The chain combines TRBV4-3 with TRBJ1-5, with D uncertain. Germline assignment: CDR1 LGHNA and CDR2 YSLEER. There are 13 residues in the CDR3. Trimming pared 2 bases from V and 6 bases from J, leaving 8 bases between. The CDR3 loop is CASSQYDGQPQHF. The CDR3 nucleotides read TGCGCCAGCAGCCAATATGATGGTCAGCCCCAGCATTTT.

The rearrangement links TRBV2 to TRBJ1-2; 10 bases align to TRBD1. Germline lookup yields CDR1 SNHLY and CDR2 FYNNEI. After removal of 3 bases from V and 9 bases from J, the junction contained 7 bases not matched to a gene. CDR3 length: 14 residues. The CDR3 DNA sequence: TGTGCCAGCAGTGACCGACAGGGGGCTAGGCGCTACACCTTC. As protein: CASSDRQGARRYTF.

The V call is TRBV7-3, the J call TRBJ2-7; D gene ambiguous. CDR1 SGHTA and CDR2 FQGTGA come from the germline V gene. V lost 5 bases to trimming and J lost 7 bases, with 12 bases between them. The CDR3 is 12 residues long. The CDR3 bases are TGTGCCAGCAGCCAAGGTTCGGGTGAGCAGTACTTC. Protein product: CASSQGSGEQYF.